This T cell receptor beta chain was sequenced in a study of blood T cells in healthy people across ages. General observations from the study: Expanded clonotype changes were possibly confounded by unknown donor CMV status.

In germline, CDR1 is MDHEN, CDR2 SYDVKM. This CDR3 comprises 14 residues. Trimming shortened V by 6 bases and J by 2 bases, and 12 bases separated the two germline ends. In the case of this clonotype: Its antigen remains unknown.

Through a sample-barcoded 5' primer and a J-beta primer mix, a second PCR was run for roughly 6 to 12 cycles. TCRdb called the 5' RACE reads again in MiXCR, with one record for every CDR3 protein. The repertoire includes roughly 1.4 million distinct CDR3 sequences, approximately 60% of them detected once, and more than 6% sits in the top ten. Specimen: blood. The sequence was collected from a man between 18 and 35 years old in good health. The chain has TRBV28 and TRBJ2-3; D not resolved. The CDR3 sequence is CASSLPGITDTQYF. The DNA of the CDR3 is TGTGCCAGCAGCCTACCCGGAATCACAGATACGCAGTATTTT.